The subject of this entry is one T cell receptor (beta chain). This sample is drawn from a study of blood T cell repertoires in COVID-19. Across the whole study: T cells, B-cell-depleted T cells, or PBMCs supplied cDNA or gDNA.

Assay used: immunoSEQ multiplex PCR; TCRdb lists only in-frame clones, some missing. The sample has some 120,000 clones, approximately 83% seen once. Sequenced input: peripheral blood. The sequence derives from a man older than 75 with active or convalescent COVID-19.

DNA for the CDR3: TGTGCCTGCAACAGGGGGAGGTACGAGCAGTACTTC. Protein: CACNRGRYEQYF. This sequence joins TRBV28 and TRBJ2-7, with 8 bases lining up with TRBD1. The length of the CDR3 is 12 residues. The germline V gene has CDR1 MDHEN and CDR2 SYDVKM. Germline trimming cut 11 bases from V and 4 bases from J; bases unmatched to any gene: 7. Full variable domain (outside the CDR3, taken from reference TRBV28 and TRBJ2-7): DVKVTQSSRYLVKRTGEKVFLECVQDMDHENMFWYRQDPGLGLRLIYFSYDVKMKEKGDIPEGYSVSREKKERFSLILESASTNQTSMYLCACNRGRYEQYFGPGTRLTVT.